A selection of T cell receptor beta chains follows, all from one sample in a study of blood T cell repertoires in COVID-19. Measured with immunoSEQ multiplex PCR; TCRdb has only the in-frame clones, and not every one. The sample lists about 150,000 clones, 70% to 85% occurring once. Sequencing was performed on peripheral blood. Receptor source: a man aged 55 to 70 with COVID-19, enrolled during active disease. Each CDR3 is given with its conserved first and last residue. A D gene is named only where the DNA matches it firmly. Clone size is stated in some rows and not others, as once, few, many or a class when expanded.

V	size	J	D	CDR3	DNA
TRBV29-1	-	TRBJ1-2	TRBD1	CSAEQGGGYTF	TGCAGCGCCGAGCAGGGGGGTGGCTACACCTTC
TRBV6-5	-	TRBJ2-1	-	CASSYREFNEQFF	TGTGCCAGCAGTTACAGGGAGTTCAATGAGCAGTTCTTC
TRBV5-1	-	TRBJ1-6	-	CASSLGSSYNSPLHF	TGCGCCAGCAGCTTGGGGAGCTCCTATAATTCACCCCTCCACTTT
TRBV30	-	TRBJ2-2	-	CAWSAGRATGELFF	TGTGCCTGGAGTGCGGGTCGCGCCACCGGGGAGCTGTTTTTT
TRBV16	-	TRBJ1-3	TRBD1	CASSQQRGLGGNTIYF	TGTGCCAGCAGCCAACAGAGGGGGCTGGGAGGAAACACCATATATTTT
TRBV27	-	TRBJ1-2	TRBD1	CASSPNRDRVGYTF	TGTGCCAGCAGCCCTAATCGGGACAGGGTGGGCTACACCTTC
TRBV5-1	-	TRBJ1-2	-	CASSTGARRGYTF	TGCGCCAGCAGCACGGGAGCCCGCCGAGGCTACACCTTC
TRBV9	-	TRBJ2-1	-	CASSARLDKEQFF	TGTGCCAGCAGCGCCAGACTGGATAAGGAGCAGTTCTTC
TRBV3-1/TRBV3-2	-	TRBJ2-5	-	CASSQGTSGTQYF	TGTGCCAGCAGCCAAGGTACTAGTGGGACCCAGTACTTC
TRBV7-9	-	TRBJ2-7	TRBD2	CASSRRTSGMNEQYF	TGTGCCAGCAGCCGAAGGACTAGCGGGATGAACGAGCAGTACTTC
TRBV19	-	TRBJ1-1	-	CASSMGGMPNTEAFF	TGTGCCAGTAGTATGGGCGGGATGCCGAACACTGAAGCTTTCTTT
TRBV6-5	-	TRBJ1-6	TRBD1	CASTPGQGTPLHF	TGTGCCAGCACCCCCGGACAGGGGACACCCCTCCACTTT
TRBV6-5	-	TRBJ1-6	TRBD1	CASSYSQDRVNSPLHF	TGTGCCAGCAGTTACTCCCAGGACAGGGTTAATTCACCCCTCCACTTT
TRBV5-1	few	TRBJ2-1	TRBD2	CASSLGLAAKQFF	TGCGCCAGCAGCTTGGGACTAGCGGCTAAGCAGTTCTTC
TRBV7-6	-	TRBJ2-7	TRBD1	CASSPTLGQGTPYEQYF	TGTGCCAGCAGCCCAACCCTTGGACAGGGTACGCCCTACGAGCAGTACTTC
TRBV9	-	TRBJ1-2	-	CASRAQTEAVGGYTF	TGTGCCAGCAGGGCCCAGACGGAGGCCGTAGGTGGCTACACCTTC
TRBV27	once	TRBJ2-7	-	CASNGQGLREQYF	TGTGCCAGCAATGGGCAGGGGCTACGAGAGCAGTACTTC
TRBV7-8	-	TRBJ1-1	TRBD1	CASSAGTANTEAFF	TGTGCCAGCAGCGCCGGGACAGCGAACACTGAAGCTTTCTTT
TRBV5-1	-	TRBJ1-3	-	CASSLGGAVTGNTIYF	TGCGCCAGCAGCTTGGGTGGGGCGGTAACTGGAAACACCATATATTTT
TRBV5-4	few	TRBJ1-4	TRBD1	CASSLGQGTTNEKLFF	TGTGCCAGCAGCTTGGGACAGGGCACAACTAATGAAAAACTGTTTTTT
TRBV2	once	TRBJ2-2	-	CASRILQETGELFF	TGTGCCAGCAGGATTTTACAGGAGACCGGGGAGCTGTTTTTT
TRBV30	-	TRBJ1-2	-	CAWSLGDYGYTF	TGTGCCTGGAGTCTCGGGGACTATGGCTACACCTTC
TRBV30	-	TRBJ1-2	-	CAWTGIPDNYGYTF	TGTGCCTGGACAGGTATTCCGGATAACTATGGCTACACCTTC
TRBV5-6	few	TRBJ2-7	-	CASSLAQGWYEQYF	TGTGCCAGCAGCTTGGCGCAGGGGTGGTACGAGCAGTACTTC
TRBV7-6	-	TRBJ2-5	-	CASSLGLVAGETQYF	TGTGCCAGCAGCTTAGGTCTTGTGGCCGGGGAGACCCAGTACTTC
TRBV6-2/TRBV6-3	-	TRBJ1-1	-	CASSETLNTEAFF	TGTGCCAGCAGTGAGACACTCAACACTGAAGCTTTCTTT
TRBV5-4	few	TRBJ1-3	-	CASSLGTATGNTIYF	TGTGCCAGCAGCTTGGGGACAGCAACTGGAAACACCATATATTTT
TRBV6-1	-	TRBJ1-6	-	CASSERGGLNSPLHF	TGTGCCAGCAGTGAAAGGGGGGGATTAAATTCACCCCTCCACTTT
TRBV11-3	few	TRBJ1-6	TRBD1	CASSPGQVNSPLHF	TGTGCCAGCAGCCCCGGACAGGTTAATTCACCCCTCCACTTT
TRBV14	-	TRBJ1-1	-	CASSQVRTPNTEAFF	TGTGCCAGCAGCCAAGTTCGGACTCCGAACACTGAAGCTTTCTTT
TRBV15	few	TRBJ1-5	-	CATSRSDQPQHF	TGTGCCACCAGCAGATCCGATCAGCCCCAGCATTTT
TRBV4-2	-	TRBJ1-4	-	CASSQDFQGFEKLFF	TGTGCCAGCAGCCAAGATTTCCAGGGTTTCGAAAAACTGTTTTTT
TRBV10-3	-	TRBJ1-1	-	CAISVQGKDTEAFF	TGTGCCATCAGTGTTCAGGGAAAGGACACTGAAGCTTTCTTT
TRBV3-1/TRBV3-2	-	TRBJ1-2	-	CASSQVLLTYGYTF	TGTGCCAGCAGCCAAGTCCTATTGACATATGGCTACACCTTC
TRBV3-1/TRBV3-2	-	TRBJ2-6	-	CASSQDRTGANVLTF	TGTGCCAGCAGCCAAGATAGAACTGGGGCCAACGTCCTGACTTTC
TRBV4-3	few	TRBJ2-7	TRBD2	CASSQEWLAGGYEQYF	TGCGCCAGCAGCCAAGAATGGTTAGCGGGAGGTTACGAGCAGTACTTC
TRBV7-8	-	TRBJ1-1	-	CASRQYMNTEAFF	TGTGCCAGCAGACAGTACATGAACACTGAAGCTTTCTTT
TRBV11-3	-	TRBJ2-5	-	CASSSVGGQETQYF	TGTGCCAGCAGCTCGGTCGGGGGCCAAGAGACCCAGTACTTC
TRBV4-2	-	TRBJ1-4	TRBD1	CASSQNDRDLEKLFF	TGTGCCAGCAGCCAAAATGACAGGGATTTAGAAAAACTGTTTTTT
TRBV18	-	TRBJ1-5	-	CASSPETERGNQPQHF	TGTGCCAGCTCACCCGAAACCGAGAGGGGCAATCAGCCCCAGCATTTT
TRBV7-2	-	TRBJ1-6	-	CASSNRRTGNSPLHF	TGTGCCAGCAGCAATCGACGAACGGGTAATTCACCCCTCCACTTT
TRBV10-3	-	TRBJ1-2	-	CAISPDGQGGYTF	TGTGCCATCAGCCCCGACGGACAAGGTGGCTACACCTTC
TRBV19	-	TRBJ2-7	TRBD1	CASSIGDSGEQYF	TGTGCCAGTAGTATAGGGGACAGTGGGGAGCAGTACTTC
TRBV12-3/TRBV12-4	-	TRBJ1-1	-	CASSLGGNTEAFF	TGTGCCAGCAGTTTGGGGGGGAACACTGAAGCTTTCTTT
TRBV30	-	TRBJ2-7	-	CAWIPRGQFLGYEQYF	TGTGCCTGGATTCCCCGAGGACAATTCTTAGGGTACGAGCAGTACTTC
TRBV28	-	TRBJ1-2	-	CASKQDQVGGYTF	TGTGCCAGCAAACAGGACCAGGTGGGGGGCTACACCTTC
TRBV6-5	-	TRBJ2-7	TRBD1	CASSYDRGGNEQYF	TGTGCCAGCAGTTACGACAGGGGAGGAAACGAGCAGTACTTC
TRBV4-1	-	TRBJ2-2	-	CASSQGQVPGELFF	TGCGCCAGCAGCCAGGGACAAGTTCCCGGGGAGCTGTTTTTT
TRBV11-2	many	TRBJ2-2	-	CASRPLTGTGELFF	TGTGCCAGCAGACCTCTTACGGGCACCGGGGAGCTGTTTTTT
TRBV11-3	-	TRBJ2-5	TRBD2	CASSLGPTSGSQETQYF	TGTGCCAGCAGCTTAGGTCCGACTAGCGGGTCCCAAGAGACCCAGTACTTC
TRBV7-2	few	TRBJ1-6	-	CASSWTDNNSPLHF	TGTGCCAGCAGCTGGACAGATAATAATTCACCCCTCCACTTT
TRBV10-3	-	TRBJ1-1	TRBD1	CAMGTDSNTEAFF	TGTGCCATGGGGACAGATTCGAACACTGAAGCTTTCTTT
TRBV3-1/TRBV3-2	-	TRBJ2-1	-	CASSSSWRGYNEQFF	TGTGCCAGCAGCTCTTCTTGGCGGGGATACAATGAGCAGTTCTTC
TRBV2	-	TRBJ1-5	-	CASTINRSNQPQHF	TGTGCCAGCACCATTAACAGAAGCAATCAGCCCCAGCATTTT